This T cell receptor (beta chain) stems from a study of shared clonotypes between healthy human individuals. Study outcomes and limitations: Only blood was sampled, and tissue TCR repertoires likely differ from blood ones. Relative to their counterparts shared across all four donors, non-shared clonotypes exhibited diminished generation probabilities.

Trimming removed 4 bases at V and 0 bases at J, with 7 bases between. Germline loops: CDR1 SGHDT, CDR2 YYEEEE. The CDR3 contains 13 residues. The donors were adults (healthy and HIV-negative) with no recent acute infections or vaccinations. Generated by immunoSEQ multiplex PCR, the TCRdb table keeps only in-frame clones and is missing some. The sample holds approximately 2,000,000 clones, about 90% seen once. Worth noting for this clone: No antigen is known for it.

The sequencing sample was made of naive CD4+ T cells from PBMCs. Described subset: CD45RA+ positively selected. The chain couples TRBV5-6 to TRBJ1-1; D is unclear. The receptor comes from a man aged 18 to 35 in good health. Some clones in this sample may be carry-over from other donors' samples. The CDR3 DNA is TGTGCCAGCAGCCCGAGTTTGAACACTGAAGCTTTCTTT. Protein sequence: CASSPSLNTEAFF.